The 21 T cell receptor beta chains reported below all come from one sample, sequenced in a study of cytomegalovirus exposure and HLA in healthy donors. It was with 60 Vbeta and 13 Jbeta primers that the PCR ran. Here immunoSEQ multiplex PCR was the method, and the copy in TCRdb shows in-frame clones only, minus some. The sample shows about 110,000 clones, 86% of them seen only once. The sequenced sample consisted of PBMCs. The receptors stem from a man aged 35 to 55 in good health and CMV-seronegative.

CDR3 DNA sequence: TGTGCCAGCAGTAGCAGGGGGAATAAACTGTTTTTT. This codes for CASSSRGNKLFF. This sequence joins TRBV27 and TRBJ1-4; 7 nucleotides align to TRBD1. The germline V gene encodes CDR1 MNHEY and CDR2 SMNVEV (reference sequence). CDR3 length: 12 amino acids. With V trimmed by 5 bases and J by 11 bases, 5 bases remained unmatched.

The chain couples TRBV7-9 to TRBJ1-5; D might be TRBD1 (6 bases). This CDR3 spans 14 amino acids. Trimming stripped 5 bases from V and 0 bases from J, with 8 bases between. Per germline, CDR1 SEHNR and CDR2 FQNEAQ (reference sequence). The CDR3 reads CASSRTDSNQPQHF. The CDR3 DNA sequence: TGTGCCAGCAGCAGGACAGATAGCAATCAGCCCCAGCATTTT.

This clone appeared once. The rearrangement links TRBV25-1 to TRBJ2-1; 7 bases match TRBD2. Germline CDR1 is MGHDK and CDR2 is SYGVNS. J was trimmed by 9 bases and V by 1 base; bases with no gene match: 3. This CDR3 region has 13 residues. The CDR3 DNA follows: TGTGCCAGCAGTGAATTGCGGGGGAGTGAGCAGTTCTTC. It is translated as CASSELRGSEQFF.

J is TRBJ1-3 and V is TRBV5-1, with 7 bases lining up with TRBD1. Germline V CDR1 and CDR2: SGHRS, YFSETQ. This CDR3 spans 13 amino acids. Trimming cost V 4 bases and J 4 bases; bases outside gene matches: 2. CDR3 residues: CASSKGQGNTIYF. DNA of the CDR3: TGCGCCAGCAGCAAGGGACAGGGAAACACCATATATTTT.

This CDR3 reads CAWTQGQDGSPLHF. CDR3 coding DNA: TGTGCCTGGACCCAGGGGCAAGATGGTTCACCCCTCCACTTT. The V gene is TRBV30, the J gene TRBJ1-6; D is perhaps TRBD1 (6 bases). The CDR3 covers 14 residues. V was clipped by 4 bases and J by 9 bases, with 16 bases between them. Germline-derived CDR1 and CDR2 are GTSNPN and SVGIG (reference sequence). The full variable domain, its missing parts supplied by reference TRBV30 and TRBJ1-6, is SQTIHQWPATLVQPVGSPLSLECTVEGTSNPNLYWYRQAAGRGLQLLFYSVGIGQISSEVPQNLSASRPQDRQFILSSKKLLLSDSGFYLCAWTQGQDGSPLHFGNGTRLTVT.

This rearrangement joins TRBV29-1 to TRBJ1-2; D ambiguous. The CDR3 runs to 11 residues. Germline CDR1 SQVTM, CDR2 ANQGSEA. V was trimmed by 4 bases and J by 7 bases, leaving 10 bases between them. CDR3 DNA sequence: TGCAGCGTTGTTGGAGAAGCTGGCTACACCTTC. It translates to CSVVGEAGYTF.

The rearrangement links TRBV2 to TRBJ2-3, with D perhaps matching TRBD2 (7 bases). This CDR3 is 14 amino acids long. CDR1 and CDR2 from the germline V gene are SNHLY and FYNNEI. V lost 3 bases and J lost 4, with 11 bases in between. CDR3 bases: TGTGCCAGCAGTGAGCAGGGGAGGGCAGATACGCAGTATTTT. Translation: CASSEQGRADTQYF. Full variable domain (remainder filled in from reference TRBV2 and TRBJ2-3): EPEVTQTPSHQVTQMGQEVILRCVPISNHLYFYWYRQILGQKVEFLVSFYNNEISEKSEIFDDQFSVERPDGSNFTLKIRSTKLEDSAMYFCASSEQGRADTQYFGPGTRLTVL.

The chain carries TRBV18 and TRBJ1-1; a possible D gene is TRBD1 (6 bases). V lost 2 bases and J lost 3, with 10 bases in between. Looked up from germline, CDR1 is KGHSH and CDR2 is LQKENI. CDR3 length: 14 amino acids. This CDR3 is CASSPTGYDTEAFF. The CDR3 DNA reads TGTGCCAGCTCACCAACAGGGTACGACACTGAAGCTTTCTTT. Filled out from reference TRBV18 and TRBJ1-1, the complete variable domain reads NAGVMQNPRHLVRRRGQEARLRCSPMKGHSHVYWYRQLPEEGLKFMVYLQKENIIDESGMPKERFSAEFPKEGPSILRIQQVVRGDSAAYFCASSPTGYDTEAFFGQGTRLTVV.

The chain employs TRBV19 and TRBJ2-5, with 8 bases identical to TRBD2. V lost 6 bases and J lost 4; bases outside the gene matches: 7. Looked up from germline, CDR1 is LNHDA and CDR2 is SQIVND (reference sequence). The CDR3 consists of 14 residues. This chain's CDR3 is CASSLGGERETQYF. The CDR3 nucleotides read TGTGCCAGTAGCCTCGGGGGGGAAAGAGAGACCCAGTACTTC.

The genes are TRBV7-6 and TRBJ1-3; a possible D gene is TRBD1 (5 bases). Germline V gene data show CDR1 as SGHVS and CDR2 as FNYEAQ. Trimming pared 5 bases from V and 4 bases from J, leaving 12 bases between. This CDR3 has 14 amino acids. The CDR3 DNA is TGTGCCAGCAGCCCAGCGGGGGGAGGAAACACCATATATTTT. Protein: CASSPAGGGNTIYF.

The chain employs TRBV25-1 and TRBJ1-5; D call uncertain. Per the germline V gene, CDR1 is MGHDK and CDR2 is SYGVNS. V shed 4 bases and J shed 4 bases, with 11 bases lying between them. This CDR3 contains 14 residues. The CDR3 spells CASSGPGPNQPQHF. The CDR3 region has the DNA TGTGCCAGCAGTGGACCAGGTCCTAATCAGCCCCAGCATTTT. Looking up the rest from reference TRBV25-1 and TRBJ1-5 gives the full variable domain: EADIYQTPRYLVIGTGKKITLECSQTMGHDKMYWYQQDPGMELHLIHYSYGVNSTEKGDLSSESTVSRIRTEHFPLTLESARPSHTSQYLCASSGPGPNQPQHFGDGTRLSIL.

This chain uses TRBV28 with TRBJ1-1; D ambiguous. The CDR3 is 14 amino acids. Trimming took off 6 bases at V and 1 base at J, with 12 bases between the two ends. The germline V gene encodes CDR1 MDHEN and CDR2 SYDVKM. The CDR3 region has the DNA TGTGCCAGCAGCCCCCCTCGACAGAACACTGAAGCTTTCTTT. Translated, it gives CASSPPRQNTEAFF.

This rearrangement joins TRBV5-4 to TRBJ2-3; D possibly corresponds to TRBD1 (6 bases). CDR3 length: 16 amino acids. Germline V lookup: CDR1 SGHNT, CDR2 YYREEE (reference sequence). V lost 0 bases, J lost 1 base, and 12 bases lay in between. The CDR3 coding sequence is TGTGCCAGCAGCTTGGCGGCCCCAGGGGGCACAGATACGCAGTATTTT. It codes for CASSLAAPGGTDTQYF.

This rearrangement joins TRBV18 to TRBJ2-7; 9 bases agree with TRBD1. V lost 6 bases and J lost 4; bases outside the gene matches: 10. The germline V gene has CDR1 KGHSH and CDR2 LQKENI. The CDR3 covers 15 residues. The CDR3 nucleotides are TGTGCCAGCTCTCCCACAGGGGGCGACAGGTACGAGCAGTACTTC. Its protein is CASSPTGGDRYEQYF.

The chain uses TRBV7-2 and TRBJ2-5; 11 nucleotides match TRBD2. Per germline, CDR1 SGHTA and CDR2 FQGNSA. J gave up 4 bases and V 0 bases, and 7 bases lay outside the gene matches. CDR3 length equals 17 residues. CDR3 nucleotides: TGTGCCAGCAGCTTAGCGGGTAGCGGGGGGGCACGAGAGACCCAGTACTTC. Its translation: CASSLAGSGGARETQYF.

The rearrangement uses TRBV2 and TRBJ2-5; tentative D call: TRBD2 (6 bases). CDR1 SNHLY and CDR2 FYNNEI come from the germline V gene. V was pared by 5 bases and J by 1 base, with 8 bases between. The CDR3 extends over 13 amino acids. CDR3 nucleotide sequence: TGTGCCAGCAGTACGGGACTCCAAGAGACCCAGTACTTC. It codes for CASSTGLQETQYF.

The V call is TRBV4-3, the J call TRBJ2-3; 12 nucleotides align to TRBD2. With 4 bases clipped from V and 0 bases from J, the junction kept 8 bases outside the gene matches. Germline CDR1 reads LGHNA; CDR2 reads YSLEER. CDR3 length equals 18 residues. The CDR3 sequence: CASSRKFGLAGSTDTQYF. Written as DNA, the CDR3 is TGCGCCAGCAGCCGGAAATTTGGACTAGCGGGGAGCACAGATACGCAGTATTTT.

V usage is TRBV28 and J usage is TRBJ1-4; TRBD1 matches 8 bases. Germline V lookup: CDR1 MDHEN, CDR2 SYDVKM. The CDR3 consists of 16 residues. V gave up 8 bases and J gave up 7 bases; unmatched junction bases: 15. The CDR3 region is CASGLAAGGSGEKLFF. The CDR3 DNA is TGTGCCAGCGGCCTTGCAGCAGGGGGCAGCGGTGAAAAACTGTTTTTT. Supplemented by reference TRBV28 and TRBJ1-4, the full variable domain reads DVKVTQSSRYLVKRTGEKVFLECVQDMDHENMFWYRQDPGLGLRLIYFSYDVKMKEKGDIPEGYSVSREKKERFSLILESASTNQTSMYLCASGLAAGGSGEKLFFGSGTQLSVL.

The V call is TRBV2, the J call TRBJ2-3; tentatively, D is TRBD2 (6 bases). The length of the CDR3 is 12 residues. Deletions cut 3 bases from V and 13 bases from J, with 14 bases between. Per the germline V gene, CDR1 is SNHLY and CDR2 is FYNNEI. Written as DNA, the CDR3 is TGTGCCAGCAGTGAGTCCCTAGCGAGGAAGTATTTT. This encodes CASSESLARKYF.

The chain carries TRBV6-5 and TRBJ1-1; 8 positions agree with TRBD1. This CDR3 region has 13 residues. Germline V gene data show CDR1 as MNHEY and CDR2 as SVGAGI. V shed 10 bases and J 7 bases; nucleotides not matched to a gene: 11. For the CDR3, the DNA is TGTGCCACACGAGGGCAGGGGGCGGTTGAAGCTTTCTTT. It codes for CATRGQGAVEAFF.

The gene calls are TRBV5-1 and TRBJ2-3; tentatively, D is TRBD1 (5 bases). The germline V gene has CDR1 SGHRS and CDR2 YFSETQ. The V gene lost 1 base and the J gene lost 3 bases, with 15 bases spanning the gap. CDR3 size: 16 residues. Written as DNA, the CDR3 is TGCGCCAGCAGCTTGCCTGGTGACAGCAGTACAGATACGCAGTATTTT. Translating it yields CASSLPGDSSTDTQYF. Full variable domain (remainder filled in from reference TRBV5-1 and TRBJ2-3): KAGVTQTPRYLIKTRGQQVTLSCSPISGHRSVSWYQQTPGQGLQFLFEYFSETQRNKGNFPGRFSGRQFSNSRSEMNVSTLELGDSALYLCASSLPGDSSTDTQYFGPGTRLTVL.